This T cell receptor beta chain comes out of a study of shared clonotypes between healthy human individuals. Looking at the study overall: Every donor yielded three CD4 naive, three CD4 memory, two CD8 naive and one CD8 memory plate.

Trimming pared 0 bases from V and 2 bases from J, leaving 12 bases between. The CDR3 consists of 16 residues. Germline assignment: CDR1 LNHNV and CDR2 YYDKDF (reference sequence). When replicate PCRs were run on sorted subsets, they used roughly 0.2 ug DNA, approximately 33,000 T cell genomes. The method was immunoSEQ multiplex PCR; TCRdb's version includes in-frame clones alone and lacks a portion of them. This table holds about 2 million clones, roughly 96% found once. Investigators divided CD4+ cells into CD45RA+ naive and CD45RA-negative memory subsets. This chain links TRBV15 with TRBJ2-3, with a tentative D call TRBD2 (5 bases). What was sequenced was naive CD4+ T cells sorted from blood. The subset: CD45RA+ positively selected. This receptor was obtained from a man between 18 and 35 years old in good health. The DNA of the CDR3 is TGTGCCACCAGCAGAGATCGAAGAGGGTTCACAGATACGCAGTATTTT. The encoded protein is CATSRDRRGFTDTQYF. Using reference TRBV15 and TRBJ2-3 for the parts outside the CDR3, the full variable domain is DAMVIQNPRYQVTQFGKPVTLSCSQTLNHNVMYWYQQKSSQAPKLLFHYYDKDFNNEADTPDNFQSRRPNTSFCFLDIRSPGLGDTAMYLCATSRDRRGFTDTQYFGPGTRLTVL.